Detailed here is one T cell receptor beta chain. Its antigen remains undetermined. Per-base qualities were not stored, and no clone one base away is much larger. Reading from cysteine to phenylalanine, the CDR3 counts 16 amino acids. Just the 48-base CDR3 DNA is kept, in frame starting at base 1. V loses 0 bases of germline sequence and J loses 2 bases, and the interval between the two ends is 12 bases. From a lookup of the germline V gene, CDR1 and CDR2 are LGHNA and YSLEER. Peripheral blood CD8+ and CD4+ T cells from healthy donors, Susac syndrome patients and multiple sclerosis patients were profiled using high-throughput TCR beta sequencing. The multiple sclerosis controls were treatment-naive patients who had stable or active relapsing-remitting disease and met the revised McDonald criteria. Bulk CD8+ and CD4+ T cells were purified magnetically by negative isolation, whereas CD8+ TEMRA cells were enriched by FACS. Blood was collected in EDTA tubes and processed within 24 hours, with PBMCs isolated through density gradient centrifugation. PBMCs intended for TCR sequencing were cryopreserved in liquid nitrogen and were subsequently thawed in a 37 degrees C water bath. Purity of sorted or isolated CD4+, CD8+ and CD8+ TEMRA cells was at least 90%.

RNA was extracted using the RNeasy kit, and roughly 0.5 to 1 microgram was reverse transcribed with random hexamers. The immunoSEQ multiplex PCR assay, which covers 54 Vbeta and 13 Jbeta segments, was used to amplify TCR beta CDR3 regions. Bias from PCR amplification was corrected by using a synthetic template baseline for primer optimization and for computational correction. For the original study's pipeline: Only productive sequences were kept, with reads annotated to V, D and J genes according to IMGT and analyzed in immunoSEQ Analyzer. Clonality was computed as one minus Shannon entropy normalized by log2 of the number of productive unique sequences. For each patient and control, public and private clones were evaluated within the 100 most prevalent clones. Clones were defined as Susac-specific if absent from the healthy and MS cohorts, from around 1,000 published viral clones and from other ImmuneACCESS disease sequences. TCRdb handled the public reads itself, with Q25 trimming in fastp and clone calling in MiXCR, and kept productive beta chains. CDR3 protein duplicates are merged, each entry listing the most common genes and DNA. TCRdb, rather than the study authors, made the V and J calls. For this sample the table gives some 300,000 distinct CDR3 sequences, of which roughly 85% were detected only once. The biggest ten clones account for roughly 0.21% of the sample.

The data originate from a study of CD8 T cells in Susac syndrome (dated 2019 in TCRdb). Study-wide context: The study used repertoire sequencing to test whether antigen drove CD8+ T cell activation and differentiation in Susac syndrome. Clonality of the CD8+ T cell repertoire was compared between about a dozen healthy donors, about 14 Susac syndrome patients and under 16 multiple sclerosis patients. Overall results and qualifications from the work: The TCR sequencing and HLA analysis was acknowledged to have included a relatively small number of individuals.

This receptor chain uses TRBV4-3 and TRBJ2-3; a tentative D match to TRBD2 spans 6 bases. Source material: CD8+ T cells from PBMCs. This clonotype was sampled from a human donor with multiple sclerosis. CDR3 region: CASSQDRGLNTDTQYF. The bases read TGCGCCAGCAGCCAAGATCGGGGACTTAACACAGATACGCAGTATTTT.